This TCR beta chain is drawn from a study of blood T cell repertoires in COVID-19. Study background: Sites across the United States, Italy and Spain contributed samples from acute and convalescent COVID-19. Sources were T cells, B-cell-depleted T cells, or PBMCs; the material itself was cDNA or gDNA.

Looked up from germline, CDR1 is SGHRS and CDR2 is YFSETQ. With V trimmed by 0 bases and J by 3 bases, 6 bases remained unmatched. This CDR3 has 17 residues. As originally analysed: Reference gene primer amplification gave estimated nucleated cell counts. Libraries were prepared by immunoSEQ multiplex PCR; TCRdb keeps only in-frame clonotypes and omits some of them. V, J and clone size reflect that table, while D and trimming were determined from the DNA. The profile covers some 96,000 clones, with approximately 80% appearing a single time and 9% to 14% taken by the ten largest. This rearrangement joins TRBV5-1 to TRBJ2-3, with 11 bases that match TRBD2. This receptor was taken from a woman in her sixties or seventies with acute or convalescent COVID-19. Input material: peripheral blood. The CDR3 region has the DNA TGCGCCAGCAGCTTGGGGGCCGGGACTAGCGGTACAGATACGCAGTATTTT. As protein: CASSLGAGTSGTDTQYF. The full variable domain, its missing parts supplied by reference TRBV5-1 and TRBJ2-3, is KAGVTQTPRYLIKTRGQQVTLSCSPISGHRSVSWYQQTPGQGLQFLFEYFSETQRNKGNFPGRFSGRQFSNSRSEMNVSTLELGDSALYLCASSLGAGTSGTDTQYFGPGTRLTVL.